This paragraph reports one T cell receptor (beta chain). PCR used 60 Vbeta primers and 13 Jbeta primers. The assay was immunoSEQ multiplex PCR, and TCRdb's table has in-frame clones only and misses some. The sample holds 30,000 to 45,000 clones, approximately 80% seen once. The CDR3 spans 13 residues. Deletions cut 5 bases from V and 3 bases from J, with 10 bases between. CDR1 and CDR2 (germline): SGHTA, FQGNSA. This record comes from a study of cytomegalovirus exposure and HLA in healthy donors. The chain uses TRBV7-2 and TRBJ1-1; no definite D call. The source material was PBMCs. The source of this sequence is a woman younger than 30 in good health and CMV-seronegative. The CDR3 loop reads CASSQRADTEAFF. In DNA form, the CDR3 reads TGTGCCAGCAGCCAGCGGGCCGACACTGAAGCTTTCTTT.